A selection of T cell receptor beta chains follows, all from one sample in a study of T-cell memory formation after mild COVID-19. One entry per CDR3 protein results from TCRdb running MiXCR on the 5' RACE reads. In the table there are around 200,000 distinct CDR3 sequences, around 30% of which are singletons. The sequenced sample was PBMCs or a T cell subset sorted from them (not recorded which). All receptors derive from an adult woman who had mild COVID-19 (a few samples of this study predate the infection). Cell type and time point are not known. The CDR3 runs from the conserved cysteine through the conserved F or W. Fields, in order: clone size, J gene, D gene, V gene, CDR3 DNA, CDR3 protein. The D gene is left open where the match is weak. Rows give clone size only sometimes, using once, few, many, or a class for an expanded clone.

>-|TRBJ2-3|TRBD2|TRBV7-2
TGTGCCAGCAGCCTAAGCGGGAGGGCCGGTACAGATACGCAGTATTTT
CASSLSGRAGTDTQYF
>medium-sized|TRBJ2-3|-|TRBV7-3
TGTGCCAGCAGCCCGGGTCCTGCCACAGATACGCAGTATTTT
CASSPGPATDTQYF
>few|TRBJ2-2|TRBD2|TRBV10-2
TGCGCCAGCAGGAGGACTAGCGGGGGGGGTACCGGGGAGCTGTTTTTT
CASRRTSGGGTGELFF
>many|TRBJ2-1|TRBD2|TRBV15
TGTGCCTCTTCGACTAGCGGCATGTACAATGAGCAGTTCTTC
CASSTSGMYNEQFF
>-|TRBJ2-5|-|TRBV15
TGTGCCACCAGCAGAGATTCAGAGACCCAGTACTTC
CATSRDSETQYF
>few|TRBJ1-3|TRBD1|TRBV20-1
TGCAGTGCTCCCAGGGGGAACTCTGGAAACACCATATATTTT
CSAPRGNSGNTIYF
>few|TRBJ2-7|-|TRBV29-1
TGCAGCGTTACGAGGGGCTACGAGCAGTACTTC
CSVTRGYEQYF
>-|TRBJ2-2|-|TRBV7-2
TGTGCCAGCAGCTTAGTACCGAACACCGGGGAGCTGTTTTTT
CASSLVPNTGELFF
>few|TRBJ1-5|-|TRBV4-3
TGCGCCAGCAGCCAAGATGGGGGACTTGGCAATCAGCCCCAGCATTTT
CASSQDGGLGNQPQHF
>-|TRBJ1-5|TRBD1|TRBV4-1
TGCGCCAGCAGCCAGTATCCGGGACAGGCGAACCAGCCCCAGCATTTT
CASSQYPGQANQPQHF
>few|TRBJ2-1|-|TRBV3-1
TGTGCCAGCAAAACCGGGACAACCTCCTACAATGAGCAGTTCTTC
CASKTGTTSYNEQFF
>few|TRBJ2-7|-|TRBV12-3/TRBV12-4
TGTGCCAGCAGAGACAGGAATACCTACGAGCAGTACTTC
CASRDRNTYEQYF
>-|TRBJ1-2|-|TRBV12-3/TRBV12-4
TGTGCCAGCATTGCCGATGGGCAGCTCTATGGCTACACCTTC
CASIADGQLYGYTF
>-|TRBJ2-3|TRBD1|TRBV5-1
TGCGCCAGCAGCTTACAGGGGGCGCAGAGTGATACGCAGTATTTT
CASSLQGAQSDTQYF
>few|TRBJ2-5|TRBD2|TRBV7-2
TGTGCCAGCAGCACGGGACTAGCGGGAGTGGAGACCCAGTACTTC
CASSTGLAGVETQYF
>once|TRBJ2-7|-|TRBV11-3
TGTGCCAGCAGCTTAGGAATGGGAAGCGAGCAGTACTTC
CASSLGMGSEQYF
>once|TRBJ1-2|-|TRBV25-1
TGTGCCAGCAAAGGACGTTGGGTTGATGGCTACACCTTC
CASKGRWVDGYTF
>-|TRBJ1-1|-|TRBV6-1
TGTGCCAGCAGTTTCGGTGAGGGTACTGAAGCTTTCTTT
CASSFGEGTEAFF
>-|TRBJ2-3|TRBD2|TRBV29-1
TGCAGCGTGCTAGGGACTCACGGGGGGACAGATACGCAGTATTTT
CSVLGTHGGTDTQYF
>-|TRBJ1-1|-|TRBV5-1
TGCGCCAGCAGCTTGAGTCCGCAGTCTAACACTGAAGCTTTCTTT
CASSLSPQSNTEAFF
>-|TRBJ2-1|TRBD2|TRBV6-2/TRBV6-3
TGTGCCAGCAGAGGGAGGCGACTAGCCCACAATGAGCAGTTCTTC
CASRGRRLAHNEQFF
>-|TRBJ2-7|-|TRBV5-6
TGTGCCAGCAGCTTGAATCAGGGTGCCGAGCAGTACTTC
CASSLNQGAEQYF
>many|TRBJ2-7|-|TRBV7-9
TGTGCCAGCAGCTTAGATTGGAGAGAGCAGTACTTC
CASSLDWREQYF
>-|TRBJ2-5|-|TRBV27
TGTGCCAGCAGTTCGACACGCCCGGAGGAGACCCAGTACTTC
CASSSTRPEETQYF
>few|TRBJ2-3|-|TRBV6-2/TRBV6-3
TGTGCCAGCAGTTCCCTGGATACGCAGTATTTT
CASSSLDTQYF
>-|TRBJ2-5|-|TRBV20-1
TGCAGTGCTAAAACTCCGGTGGGGGGCTCGTCAGAGACCCAGTACTTC
CSAKTPVGGSSETQYF
>many|TRBJ2-1|TRBD2|TRBV11-3
TGTGCCAGCAGCTCCCGGACTAGCGGGACCCTCTTC
CASSSRTSGTLF
>-|TRBJ2-4|-|TRBV7-9
TGTGCCAGCAGCTTAGATCCTGGCATTCAGTACTTC
CASSLDPGIQYF
>-|TRBJ2-1|TRBD2|TRBV11-2
TGTGCCAGCAGCTTGTCGGGAGGGGAGAGCTCCTACAATGAGCAGTTCTTC
CASSLSGGESSYNEQFF
>few|TRBJ1-5|TRBD1|TRBV6-2/TRBV6-3
TGTGCCAGCAGTTACTCGGGACAGGGAAATAGTCAGCCCCAGCATTTT
CASSYSGQGNSQPQHF
>few|TRBJ1-2|-|TRBV20-1
TGCAGTGCTAGAGACCCTACAGAGGTCTGGGGCTACACCTTC
CSARDPTEVWGYTF
>few|TRBJ1-5|-|TRBV7-2
TGTGCCAGCAGCTTAATGACATACAATCAGCCCCAGCATTTT
CASSLMTYNQPQHF
>-|TRBJ1-3|TRBD1|TRBV12-3/TRBV12-4
TGTGCCAGCAGCTCCGGGACAGCAAAATCTGGAAACACCATATATTTT
CASSSGTAKSGNTIYF
>-|TRBJ1-6|TRBD1|TRBV5-6
TGTGCCAGCAGCGGTATCGCAACAGGGGGCAGAAATTCACCCCTCCACTTT
CASSGIATGGRNSPLHF
>many|TRBJ2-2|TRBD2|TRBV25-1
TGTGCCAGCAGTGACCGGGTACTAGCGGGAGGAACCAACACCGGGGAGCTGTTTTTT
CASSDRVLAGGTNTGELFF
>-|TRBJ1-2|-|TRBV20-1
TGCAGTGCCACAGACAGGACCGGCTACACCTTC
CSATDRTGYTF
>-|TRBJ2-1|-|TRBV7-9
TGTGCCAGCAGCTTACTTAGCGGTGGTATTACTAACAATGAGCAGTTCTTC
CASSLLSGGITNNEQFF
>few|TRBJ2-7|TRBD2|TRBV6-2/TRBV6-3
TGTGCCAGCAGCCACACCACTGGCACTAGCGGGAGCTCCTACGAGCAGTACTTC
CASSHTTGTSGSSYEQYF
>-|TRBJ2-2|-|TRBV5-1
TGCGCCAGCAGCTTGGCCCCCGGGACCGGGGAGCTGTTTTTT
CASSLAPGTGELFF
>many|TRBJ2-7|-|TRBV27
TGTGCCAGCAGTTATAAGAGCGGCTACGAGCAGTACTTC
CASSYKSGYEQYF
>-|TRBJ2-1|TRBD2|TRBV19
TGTGCCAGTAGTATGCGGGAGGTGGGTGAGCAGTTCTTC
CASSMREVGEQFF
>few|TRBJ1-5|-|TRBV12-3/TRBV12-4
TGTGCCAGCAGGCCTACCGGGAGTCTAGCCAATCAGCCCCAGCATTTT
CASRPTGSLANQPQHF
>-|TRBJ1-5|-|TRBV24-1
TGTGCCACCACTCCCGACGGAAGCAATCAGCCCCAGCATTTT
CATTPDGSNQPQHF
>few|TRBJ1-1|-|TRBV29-1
TGCAGCGTTGTTCGGGAGGACGCTGAAGCTTTCTTT
CSVVREDAEAFF
>-|TRBJ2-1|-|TRBV2
TGTGCCACTCTGGACAGAAGCTCCTACAATGAGCAGTTCTTC
CATLDRSSYNEQFF
>few|TRBJ1-4|-|TRBV20-1
TGCAGTGCTAGAGTGGGCGCAGTGGATGAAAAACTGTTTTTT
CSARVGAVDEKLFF
>few|TRBJ2-3|-|TRBV7-9
TGTGCCAGCAGGCCGCACGGGGCTAGCACAGATACGCAGTATTTT
CASRPHGASTDTQYF
>few|TRBJ2-1|TRBD2|TRBV29-1
TGCAGCGGAAAAGGGACTAGCGGGGGCCTCTACAATGAGCAGTTCTTC
CSGKGTSGGLYNEQFF
>few|TRBJ2-7|TRBD2|TRBV12-3/TRBV12-4
TGTGCCAGCAGTTTACCCGCTAGCGGGGGGAGGTTCCACTACGAGCAGTACTTC
CASSLPASGGRFHYEQYF
>-|TRBJ2-5|-|TRBV11-3
TGTGCCAGCAGCCACGAATGGACTACCCACGAGACCCAGTACTTC
CASSHEWTTHETQYF
>-|TRBJ1-1|-|TRBV3-1
TGTGCCAGCAGCCCAGGAACAGGGAAGGGGGAGTTT
CASSPGTGKGEF
>-|TRBJ2-4|TRBD1|TRBV7-9
TGTGCCAGCAGCTTAGGGGGTGGACAGGGGAACATTCAGTACTTC
CASSLGGGQGNIQYF
>few|TRBJ1-1|-|TRBV5-1
TGCGCCAGCAGCTTGGATTTAGGGAACACTGAAGCTTTCTTT
CASSLDLGNTEAFF
>-|TRBJ2-2|TRBD2|TRBV20-1
TGCAGTGCTAGACCAGCGGGGCTGAACACCGGGGAGCTGTTTTTT
CSARPAGLNTGELFF
>-|TRBJ1-6|-|TRBV7-6
TGTGCCAGCAGCTTAGCGGCGTTGGTAGGAGTTAATTCACCCCTCCACTTT
CASSLAALVGVNSPLHF
>-|TRBJ2-2|-|TRBV20-1
TGCAGTGCTAGAGATATTCGACTGGGAGGCGGGGAGCTGTTTTTT
CSARDIRLGGGELFF
>-|TRBJ2-2|TRBD2|TRBV7-6
TGTGCCAGCAGCTCCGGGACTAGCGGGAGGGGCACCGGGGAGCTGTTTTTT
CASSSGTSGRGTGELFF
>few|TRBJ1-5|-|TRBV20-1
TGCAGTGCTAGTCCGGGAACTAGCAATCAGCCCCAGCATTTT
CSASPGTSNQPQHF
>once|TRBJ1-2|TRBD1|TRBV20-1
TGCAGTGCTAGTTCGGGACAGGGGGCTGGAAACTATGGCTACACCTTC
CSASSGQGAGNYGYTF